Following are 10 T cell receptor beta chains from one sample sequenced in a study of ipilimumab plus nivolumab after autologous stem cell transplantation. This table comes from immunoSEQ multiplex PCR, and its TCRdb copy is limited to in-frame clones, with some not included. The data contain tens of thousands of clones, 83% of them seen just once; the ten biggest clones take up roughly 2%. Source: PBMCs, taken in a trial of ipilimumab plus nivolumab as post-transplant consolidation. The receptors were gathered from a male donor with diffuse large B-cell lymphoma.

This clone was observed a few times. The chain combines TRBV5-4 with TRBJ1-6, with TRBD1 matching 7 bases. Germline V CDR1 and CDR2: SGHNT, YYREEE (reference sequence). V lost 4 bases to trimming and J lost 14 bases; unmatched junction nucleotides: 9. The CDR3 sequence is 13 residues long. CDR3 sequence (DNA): TGTGCCAGCAGCCCCCGACAGGGACGGACCCTCCACTTT. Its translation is CASSPRQGRTLHF.

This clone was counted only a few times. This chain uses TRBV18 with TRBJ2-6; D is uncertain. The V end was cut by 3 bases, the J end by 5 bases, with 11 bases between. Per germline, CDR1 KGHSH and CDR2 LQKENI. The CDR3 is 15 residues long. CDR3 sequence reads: CASSPGKARANVLTF. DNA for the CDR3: TGTGCCAGCTCACCGGGAAAGGCTCGGGCCAACGTCCTGACTTTC.

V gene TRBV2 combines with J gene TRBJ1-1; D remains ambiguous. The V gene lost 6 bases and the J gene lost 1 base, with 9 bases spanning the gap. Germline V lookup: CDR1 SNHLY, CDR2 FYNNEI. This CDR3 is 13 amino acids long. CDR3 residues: CASRGGSNTEAFF. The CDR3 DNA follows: TGTGCCAGCAGGGGAGGTTCGAACACTGAAGCTTTCTTT.

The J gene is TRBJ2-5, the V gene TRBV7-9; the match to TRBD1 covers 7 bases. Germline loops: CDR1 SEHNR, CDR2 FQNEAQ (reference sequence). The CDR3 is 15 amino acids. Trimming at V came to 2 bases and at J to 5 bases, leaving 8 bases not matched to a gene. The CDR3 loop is CASSLLDRALETQYF. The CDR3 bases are TGTGCCAGCAGCTTACTTGACAGGGCGTTGGAGACCCAGTACTTC.

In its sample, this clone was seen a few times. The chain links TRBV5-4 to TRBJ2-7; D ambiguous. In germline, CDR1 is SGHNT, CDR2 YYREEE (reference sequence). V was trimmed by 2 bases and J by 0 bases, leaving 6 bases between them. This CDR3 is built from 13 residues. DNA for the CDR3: TGTGCCAGCAGCTTCGCGCGCTCCTACGAGCAGTACTTC. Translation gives CASSFARSYEQYF.

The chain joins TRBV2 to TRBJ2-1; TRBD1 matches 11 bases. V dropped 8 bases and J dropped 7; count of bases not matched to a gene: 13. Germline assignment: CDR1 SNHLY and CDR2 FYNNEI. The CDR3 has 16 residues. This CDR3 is CASAYEGGTGGNEQFF. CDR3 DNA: TGTGCCAGCGCATACGAGGGCGGGACAGGGGGTAATGAGCAGTTCTTC.

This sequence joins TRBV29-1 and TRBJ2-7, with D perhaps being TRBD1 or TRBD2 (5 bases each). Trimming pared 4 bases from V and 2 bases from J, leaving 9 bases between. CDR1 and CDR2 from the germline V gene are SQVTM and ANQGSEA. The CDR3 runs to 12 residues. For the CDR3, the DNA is TGCAGCGTTGGAAGGGACCCCTACGAGCAGTACTTC. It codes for CSVGRDPYEQYF.

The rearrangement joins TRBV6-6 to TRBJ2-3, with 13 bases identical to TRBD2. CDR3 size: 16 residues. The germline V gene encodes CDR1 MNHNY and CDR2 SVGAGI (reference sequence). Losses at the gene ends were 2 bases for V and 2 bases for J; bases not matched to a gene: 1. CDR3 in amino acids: CASSYGTSGTTDTQYF. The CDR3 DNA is TGTGCCAGCAGTTACGGGACTAGCGGGACCACAGATACGCAGTATTTT.

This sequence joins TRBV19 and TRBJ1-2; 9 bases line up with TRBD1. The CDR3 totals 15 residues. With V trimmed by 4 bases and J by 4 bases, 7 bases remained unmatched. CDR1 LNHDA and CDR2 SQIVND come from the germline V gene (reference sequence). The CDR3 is CASSTWTGDGYGYTF. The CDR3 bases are TGTGCCAGTAGTACCTGGACAGGGGATGGCTATGGCTACACCTTC.

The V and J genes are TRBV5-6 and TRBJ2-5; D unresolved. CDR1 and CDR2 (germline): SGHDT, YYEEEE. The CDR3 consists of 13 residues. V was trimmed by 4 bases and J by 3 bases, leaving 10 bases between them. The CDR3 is CASSAWMEETQYF. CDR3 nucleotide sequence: TGTGCCAGCAGCGCCTGGATGGAAGAGACCCAGTACTTC.